This is a list of T cell receptor beta chains from one sample in a study of vaccination and CD4 T cells after COVID-19. Their cognate antigens are unknown. TCRdb analysed the PCR reads with MiXCR anew, one entry per CDR3 protein. This sample has about 16,000 distinct CDR3 sequences, with 36% found just once. Sequenced material: CD4+ T cells from blood, cultured in vitro, taken before SARS-CoV-2 vaccination. The receptors were sampled from a human donor who received a COVID-19 vaccine. Both conserved end residues are part of each CDR3. A D gene is named only where the DNA matches it firmly. Clone sizes are given selectively: once, few, many, or a class where the clone is expanded.

j_gene,d_gene,v_gene,abundance,len,CDR3nt,CDR3aa
TRBJ2-5,TRBD2,TRBV19,few,17,TGTGCCAGTAGCCGGACTAGCGGGGTACTAACCAAAGAGACCCAGTACTTC,CASSRTSGVLTKETQYF
TRBJ1-1,TRBD1,TRBV5-1,.,15,TGCGCCAGCAGCTTGGACGGACAGGGGCGGACTGAAGCTTTCTTT,CASSLDGQGRTEAFF
TRBJ2-7,TRBD1,TRBV11-2,.,16,TGTGCCAGCAGCTTAGACTCGACAGGGGAGGACTACGAGCAGTACTTC,CASSLDSTGEDYEQYF
TRBJ1-5,.,TRBV19,.,14,TGTGCCACCGACCGGGGCAGATACAATCAGCCCCAGCATTTT,CATDRGRYNQPQHF
TRBJ2-7,.,TRBV14,.,13,TGTGCCAGCAGCCAGGGGTCGGTCGACGAGCAGTACTTC,CASSQGSVDEQYF
TRBJ2-7,TRBD1,TRBV10-3,once,16,TGTGCCATCGGCAAGGTAGGGGGACAGGTAGTCTACGAGCAGTACTTC,CAIGKVGGQVVYEQYF
TRBJ1-1,.,TRBV9,.,16,TGTGCCAGCAGCCCACGTAGAGGGGCAGGGAGCACTGAAGCTTTCTTT,CASSPRRGAGSTEAFF
TRBJ2-5,TRBD2,TRBV20-1,.,16,TGCAGTGCGCCGGACCGACTAGCGGGGGTTAGTGAGACCCAGTACTTC,CSAPDRLAGVSETQYF
TRBJ1-2,TRBD1,TRBV19,few,18,TGTGCCAGTAGTACGCAGTCCTTGCAACAGGGGGCTAACTATGGCTACACCTTC,CASSTQSLQQGANYGYTF
TRBJ2-7,TRBD2,TRBV12-3/TRBV12-4,few,15,TGTGCCAGCAGCCTAGCGGGGGGGCTTAGGCACGAGCAGTACTTC,CASSLAGGLRHEQYF
TRBJ2-7,.,TRBV6-2/TRBV6-3,few,12,TGTGCCAGCAGTTACGTGGGGCGCGAGCAGTACTTC,CASSYVGREQYF
TRBJ1-2,TRBD1,TRBV12-3/TRBV12-4,few,17,TGTGCCAGCAGTTCCCCTCGTACCGGGACAGGGAGCCGCGGCTACACCTTC,CASSSPRTGTGSRGYTF
TRBJ1-1,TRBD1,TRBV27,.,15,TGTGCCAGCAGTTCAGGGGGCGGGGGGTGCACTGAAGCTTTCTTT,CASSSGGGGCTEAFF
TRBJ2-5,TRBD2,TRBV15,.,16,TGTGCCACCACGCGTGGAAGCGGGGGCCCCGTGGAGACCCAGTACTTC,CATTRGSGGPVETQYF
TRBJ2-1,.,TRBV30,.,11,TGTGCCTGGAGAGTCTACAATGAGCAGTTCTTC,CAWRVYNEQFF
TRBJ1-5,.,TRBV20-1,few,13,TGCAGTGCTAGAGATCCGGGAGATCAGCCCCAGCATTTT,CSARDPGDQPQHF
TRBJ2-3,TRBD2,TRBV10-3,.,13,TGTGCCGCGGGGGGGGGCGTCACAGATACGCAGTATTTT,CAAGGGVTDTQYF
TRBJ1-1,.,TRBV6-5,few,15,TGTGCCAGCAGTTTTTTCGGAGGTAGTGACACTGAAGCTTTCTTT,CASSFFGGSDTEAFF
TRBJ1-1,.,TRBV7-8,.,15,TGTGCCAGCAGCCTACGACGGTACATGAACACTGAAGCTTTCTTT,CASSLRRYMNTEAFF
TRBJ2-2,TRBD1,TRBV19,.,15,TGTGCCAGTAGACAGGGGGCGCGGACCACCGGGGAGCTGTTTTTT,CASRQGARTTGELFF
TRBJ2-1,.,TRBV20-1,.,16,TGCAGTGCTAGAGATCCAGTAGGGGTTTCCTACAATGAGCAGTTCTTC,CSARDPVGVSYNEQFF
TRBJ2-5,TRBD1,TRBV20-1,.,14,TGCAGCGCTAGGTCCGGGACAGGAGGCGAGACCCAGTACTTC,CSARSGTGGETQYF
TRBJ1-2,.,TRBV27,few,14,TGTGCCAGCAGTCCTCGGGACACGGGCTATGGCTACACCTTC,CASSPRDTGYGYTF
TRBJ1-1,.,TRBV5-4,few,15,TGTGCCAGCACCTTGGGACCTGGGTCGGCCACTGAAGCTTTCTTT,CASTLGPGSATEAFF
TRBJ2-1,TRBD2,TRBV6-4,.,14,TGTGCCAGCAGTGACTGGGGGTCGGGAGGAAGGCAGTTCTTC,CASSDWGSGGRQFF
TRBJ2-5,.,TRBV19,few,14,TGTGCCAGTAGCCAAATGACAGCGGGCGAGACCCAGTACTTC,CASSQMTAGETQYF
TRBJ1-2,.,TRBV29-1,.,12,TGCAGCGGAAGACAGGCTAACTATGGCTACACCTTC,CSGRQANYGYTF
TRBJ1-6,TRBD1,TRBV5-1,few,16,TGCGCCAGCAGCGATAGGACAGGGGAGGGTAATTCACCCCTCCACTTT,CASSDRTGEGNSPLHF
TRBJ2-4,TRBD1,TRBV20-1,once,17,TGCAGAGAGGTGAGGACAGGGGTGATTCTAGCCAAAAACATTCAGTACTTC,CREVRTGVILAKNIQYF
TRBJ2-7,.,TRBV29-1,.,12,TGCAGCGTTCGGACGGGTACCTACGAGCAGTACTTC,CSVRTGTYEQYF
TRBJ1-5,.,TRBV6-1,few,13,TGTGCCAGCACACGGGACGGCAATCAGCCCCAGCATTTT,CASTRDGNQPQHF
TRBJ2-5,TRBD2,TRBV12-3/TRBV12-4,few,16,TGTGCCAGCAGCCCAACGGTAGCGGGGGTTGGTGAGACCCAGTACTTC,CASSPTVAGVGETQYF
TRBJ1-1,.,TRBV2,.,13,TGTGCCAGCAGTGTTGGGGGCCAGACTGAAGCTTTCTTT,CASSVGGQTEAFF
TRBJ1-1,.,TRBV20-1,.,15,TGCAGTGCTAGAGTCGCGTCGGGCCCGCGCACTGAAGCTTTCTTT,CSARVASGPRTEAFF
TRBJ1-1,TRBD1,TRBV5-4,once,15,TGTGCCAGCAGCGTGGAAGGGACAGGGGGTTTAAGAGCTTTCTTT,CASSVEGTGGLRAFF
TRBJ1-4,TRBD1,TRBV20-1,few,15,TGCAGTGCTAGAGATTATAACAGGGGGAAGGAAAAACTGTTTTTT,CSARDYNRGKEKLFF
TRBJ1-2,TRBD1,TRBV12-3/TRBV12-4,.,15,TGTGCCAGCAATATAGGGACAGGGGCGAACTATGGCTACACCTTC,CASNIGTGANYGYTF
TRBJ1-2,.,TRBV10-3,few,13,TGTGCCATCAGTGAACATGAGTCAGGGACCTACACCTTC,CAISEHESGTYTF
TRBJ1-6,.,TRBV7-3,large,15,TGTGCCAGCACCAAGTCCGGCTCCTATAATTCACCCCTCCACTTT,CASTKSGSYNSPLHF
TRBJ2-5,.,TRBV10-1,few,14,TGCGCCAGCAGTGAGTCTGGCGGCCAAGAGACCCAGTACTTC,CASSESGGQETQYF
TRBJ1-3,.,TRBV30,few,13,TGTGCCTCCACCGAGCCTGTCGGAAACACCATATATTTT,CASTEPVGNTIYF
TRBJ2-3,TRBD2,TRBV2,.,14,TGTGCCAGCACGGGGCTAGCGGACACAGATACGCAGTATTTT,CASTGLADTDTQYF
TRBJ2-3,.,TRBV21-1,.,16,TGTGCCAGCAGCAAAGAGAAACAGGGGAGGACAGATACGCAGTATTTT,CASSKEKQGRTDTQYF
TRBJ1-1,.,TRBV14,.,17,TGTGCCAGCAGCCACGACATCCTGGGGGCGCGGAACACTGAAGCTTTCTTT,CASSHDILGARNTEAFF
TRBJ2-2,.,TRBV7-9,.,16,TGTGCCAGCAACTTAGACATGATATCGAACACCGGGGAGCTGTTTTTT,CASNLDMISNTGELFF
TRBJ1-1,TRBD1,TRBV5-1,.,14,TGCGCCAGCAGCACTGGACAGGGGGCGGTTGAAGCTTTCTTT,CASSTGQGAVEAFF
TRBJ1-2,.,TRBV6-1,.,13,TGTGCCAGCAGTGAGGACGGAAAATTAGGCTACACCTTC,CASSEDGKLGYTF
TRBJ1-2,.,TRBV6-7,.,16,TGTGCCAGCAGTTACTTGGGGCCCGGACAGCCTTTGTGCTACACCTTC,CASSYLGPGQPLCYTF
TRBJ2-3,.,TRBV5-4,few,13,TGTGCCAGCAGCTTACAGGTGGGAGATACGCAGTATTTT,CASSLQVGDTQYF
TRBJ1-1,.,TRBV10-3,.,14,TGTGCCATCAGTCAACGGAACCAGGGAGCTGAAGCTTTCTTT,CAISQRNQGAEAFF
TRBJ2-2,.,TRBV19,few,15,TGTGCCAGTAGGCTCCGGACAGACAACACCGGGGAGCTGTTTTTT,CASRLRTDNTGELFF
TRBJ1-2,TRBD1,TRBV19,once,17,TGTGCCAGTAGTTTTGGACCGGGACAGGGATATAACTATGGCTACACCTTC,CASSFGPGQGYNYGYTF
TRBJ2-7,.,TRBV5-6,.,12,TGTGCCAGTTCCGGGCTCTCCTACGAGCAGTACTTC,CASSGLSYEQYF